The entry that follows covers one T cell receptor (beta chain) sequence. At least ten counts were recorded for this clonotype. Its recognized antigen is unknown. The record has no base qualities; no much larger clone is one base away. The TCR beta CDR3 regions were amplified from RNA transcripts. A first-round RT-PCR of the TCR CDR3 used the HTBI primer set with the Qiagen OneStep RT-PCR kit. The libraries were constructed in a second round of multiplex PCR and then size-selected and purified. Paired-end sequencing of the libraries was performed with 100 bp reads on an Illumina HiSeq2000. Concerning the study's data processing: SOAPnuke was used to process the raw data, removing reads that contained adapters or uncalled bases, had a mean Phred below 15, or lacked an exact match to the constant primer or identifier. COPE v1.2.5 was used to merge the high-quality paired reads, and each unique nucleotide sequence was defined as a clonotype. MiTCR v1.1 was used to align the clonotypes against IMGT TRBV, TRBD and TRBJ reference segments. Only V-J combinations with frequency above 0.0001, covering approximately 99% of repertoires, were analysed. The TCS score was defined as F50 (clonal expansion) divided by E x V (chaos), with BLOSUM62-based TCRdist calculated between CDR3 peptides within each V-J. Welch's t-statistics and random forest reduced some 510 V-J features to about 12, which were used in a naive Bayes classifier (R e1071). TCRdb redid the processing of the public reads, applying fastp at Q25 and MiXCR, and retained in-frame beta chains. All rows with the same CDR3 protein become a single entry with the most common DNA and genes. The V and J calls were not made by the authors but by TCRdb's processing. The sample profile shows under 400,000 distinct CDR3 sequences; around 13% of them were found once. 9.2% of the sample is in the top ten clones.

Reading from cysteine to phenylalanine, the CDR3 counts 13 amino acids. The sequence is cut down to CDR3 DNA, 39 bases in frame from base 1. V is clipped by 6 bases and J by 0 bases, and the sequence between their germline boundaries is 10 bases long. According to the germline V gene (reference sequence), CDR1 reads DFQATT and CDR2 reads SNEGSKA. The data were taken from a study of T cells in Graves' hyperthyroidism and ophthalmopathy (dated 2019 in TCRdb). Background on the whole study: Peripheral blood samples were taken at initial diagnosis, before any treatment was given. The roughly 100 discovery patients were divided at random into training and test sets in a 7:3 ratio. According to the paper, TCR Vbeta CDR3 sequencing was carried out on about 140 peripheral blood samples, which came from fewer than 50 ophthalmopathy, around 74 hyperthyroidism and some 17 progressor patients. In addition, the study compared T-cell repertoires in thyroid tissue and in blood from about 6 Graves' hyperthyroidism patients. TCR V-J signatures able to tell the groups apart were searched for in a discovery cohort of some 100 patients, of whom under 45 had Graves' ophthalmopathy and under 65 had stable Graves' hyperthyroidism. Prospective prediction of ophthalmopathy was tested in an independent validation cohort consisting of fewer than 20 hyperthyroidism patients and some 16 patients who later progressed to ophthalmopathy. Once sampling was done, hyperthyroidism patients were given methimazole at a starting dose of 30 mg daily, whereas ophthalmopathy patients were given high-dose intravenous methylprednisolone.

What the study reported, not specific to this receptor: Most expanded thyroid clonotypes (frequency above 0.001) were also detected in blood, suggesting blood repertoires may reflect thyroid immune responses. No statistical method was used to fix the sample size in advance, and group allocation was not hidden from the investigators. In validation, the model predicted progression to ophthalmopathy a median of about 6.5 months before onset, with around 70% sensitivity and roughly 77% specificity. In cross-validation, a model built on a 13 V-J signature told ophthalmopathy apart from stable hyperthyroidism with less than 90% sensitivity and roughly 81% specificity, and in testing the same model reached 80%/75%.

A patient counted as having stable Graves' hyperthyroidism if no progression to ophthalmopathy occurred over 18 months of follow-up. Hyperthyroidism patients were newly diagnosed, with disease duration under 2 months, and aged 18 to 65 years. Exclusion was applied to patients with uncontrolled infections, other autoimmune diseases, pregnancy or lactation. Diagnoses were established on the basis of clinical symptoms, serum thyroxine and TRAb, thyroid ultrasound, and orbital computed tomography. Ficoll-Paque density gradient centrifugation was used to isolate PBMCs from about 9 ml of fresh peripheral blood. Total RNA was extracted with Trizol reagent, and quality was checked on an Agilent 2100 Bioanalyzer.

The sequence came from a woman aged 18-29 years with Graves' hyperthyroidism. The sequenced material came from blood. This chain is built from TRBV20-1 and TRBJ2-3; the D segment is perhaps TRBD1 or TRBD2, each sharing 5 matched bases. The sequenced DNA: TGCAGTGCGACCCGGGACAGCACAGATACGCAGTATTTT. This gives the protein CSATRDSTDTQYF.